These T cell receptor beta chains were read from a single sample in a study of cytomegalovirus exposure and HLA in healthy donors. Measured with immunoSEQ multiplex PCR; TCRdb has only the in-frame clones, and not every one. The data show under 200,000 clones, with 65% to 90% seen just once and roughly 1.9% held by the top ten. The sample was PBMCs. The receptors were sampled from a human donor in good health. CDR3s include the opening cysteine and the closing phenylalanine or tryptophan. The D gene is left open where the match is weak.

>TRBV4-1|TRBJ2-7|TRBD1
CASSQGQDGCEQYF
>TRBV9|TRBJ2-3|TRBD2
CASSVERGGHTQYF
>TRBV2|TRBJ1-2|TRBD1
CASSAGGGGKGYTF
>TRBV7-8|TRBJ2-1|TRBD1
CASSLERRGQEFF
>TRBV11-2|TRBJ1-2|.
CASSPGFRTRLYGYTF
>TRBV2|TRBJ1-6|.
CASSEGHRYNSPLHF
>TRBV5-6|TRBJ2-1|TRBD1
CASSPYRDRGTYNEQFF
>TRBV4-1|TRBJ2-2|TRBD1
CASSRRQGANTGELFF
>TRBV9|TRBJ2-2|TRBD2
CASSAVRGGHYTGELFF
>TRBV10-3|TRBJ1-5|TRBD1
CATRDRGLDWGPQHF
>TRBV6-6|TRBJ2-5|TRBD2
CASSYPSGGRETQYF
>TRBV5-1|TRBJ2-7|TRBD2
CASSLSSGGAYEQYF
>TRBV12-5|TRBJ2-1|TRBD1
CASGLDRGDEQFF
>TRBV18|TRBJ1-1|.
CASSPETSNTEAFF
>TRBV11-2|TRBJ2-7|.
CASAKTGYEQYF
>TRBV14|TRBJ1-6|TRBD1
CASSQRQGVRSPLHF
>TRBV11-2|TRBJ2-7|TRBD1
CASSLWGGTESLYEQYF
>TRBV15|TRBJ2-6|TRBD1
CATSRDYGQGASGANVLTF
>TRBV13|TRBJ2-7|.
CASSSRGVSETYEQYF
>TRBV5-1|TRBJ1-6|TRBD1
CASSAGTGYSPLHF
>TRBV5-4|TRBJ2-2|TRBD2
CASSKLAGGQTGELFF
>TRBV14|TRBJ1-6|.
CASSQGGLSYSYNSPLHF
>TRBV9|TRBJ2-3|TRBD2
CASSDSGGAADTQYF
>TRBV4-3|TRBJ1-3|.
CASSQDIRAGNTIYF
>TRBV9|TRBJ1-6|.
CASSVDPGNSPLHF
>TRBV9|TRBJ1-1|.
CASSVEADMYLEAFF
>TRBV2|TRBJ1-1|.
CASIENTEAFF
>TRBV19|TRBJ1-2|.
CASSINGGTSGYTF
>TRBV18|TRBJ1-3|.
CASSPDSSGNTIYF
>TRBV5-6|TRBJ2-7|TRBD1
CASSPRSRGPSYEQYF
>TRBV4-3|TRBJ2-7|.
CASSRGAQTYEQYF
>TRBV2|TRBJ2-3|.
CASYGTDTQYF
>TRBV19|TRBJ1-3|.
CASSLQGRLGNTIYF
>TRBV7-9|TRBJ2-1|TRBD2
CASSPGTSGGRGDEQFF
>TRBV27|TRBJ1-2|.
CASRPVPGGYTF
>TRBV2|TRBJ2-7|TRBD1
CASNRAGTGVGEQYF
>TRBV4-1|TRBJ1-1|.
CASSRSPDRDTEAFF
>TRBV6-1|TRBJ1-4|.
CASSETGGSEKLFF
>TRBV9|TRBJ2-1|TRBD2
CASSVGTSGYNEQFF
>TRBV12-5|TRBJ1-2|.
CASGPRENYGYTF
>TRBV4-3|TRBJ1-2|.
CASSYPGVNYGYTF
>TRBV6-1|TRBJ1-5|.
CASIVDRGYQPQHF
>TRBV14|TRBJ1-6|.
CASSRSRDSPLHF
>TRBV7-6|TRBJ1-3|.
CASSLVGDRISGNTIYF
>TRBV5-1|TRBJ2-5|TRBD2
CASKLAGVQETQYF
>TRBV4-3|TRBJ2-7|.
CASSQGSGSAYEQYF